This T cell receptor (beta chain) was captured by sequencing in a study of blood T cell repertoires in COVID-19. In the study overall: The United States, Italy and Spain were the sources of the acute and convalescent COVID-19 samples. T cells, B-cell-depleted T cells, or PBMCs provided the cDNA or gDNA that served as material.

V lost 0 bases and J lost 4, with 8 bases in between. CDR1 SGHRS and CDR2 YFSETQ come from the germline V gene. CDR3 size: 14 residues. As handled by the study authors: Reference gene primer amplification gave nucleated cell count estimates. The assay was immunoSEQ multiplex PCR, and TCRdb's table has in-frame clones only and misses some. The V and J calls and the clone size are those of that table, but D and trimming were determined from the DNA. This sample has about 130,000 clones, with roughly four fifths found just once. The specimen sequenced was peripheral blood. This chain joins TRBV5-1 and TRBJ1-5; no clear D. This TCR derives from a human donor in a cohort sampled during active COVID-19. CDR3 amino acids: CASSLAGDNQPQHF. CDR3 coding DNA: TGCGCCAGCAGCTTGGCCGGGGATAATCAGCCCCAGCATTTT.